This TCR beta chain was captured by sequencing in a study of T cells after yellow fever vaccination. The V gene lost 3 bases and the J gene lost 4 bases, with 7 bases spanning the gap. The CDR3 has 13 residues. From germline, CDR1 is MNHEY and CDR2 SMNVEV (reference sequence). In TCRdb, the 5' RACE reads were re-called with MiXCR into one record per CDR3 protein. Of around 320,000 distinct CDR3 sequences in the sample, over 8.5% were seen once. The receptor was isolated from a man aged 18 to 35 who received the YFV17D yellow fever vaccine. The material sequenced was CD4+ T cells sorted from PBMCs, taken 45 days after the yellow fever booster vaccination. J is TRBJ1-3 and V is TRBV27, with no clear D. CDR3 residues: CASSFGRGNTIYF. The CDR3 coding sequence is TGTGCCAGCAGTTTTGGCAGGGGAAACACCATATATTTT.